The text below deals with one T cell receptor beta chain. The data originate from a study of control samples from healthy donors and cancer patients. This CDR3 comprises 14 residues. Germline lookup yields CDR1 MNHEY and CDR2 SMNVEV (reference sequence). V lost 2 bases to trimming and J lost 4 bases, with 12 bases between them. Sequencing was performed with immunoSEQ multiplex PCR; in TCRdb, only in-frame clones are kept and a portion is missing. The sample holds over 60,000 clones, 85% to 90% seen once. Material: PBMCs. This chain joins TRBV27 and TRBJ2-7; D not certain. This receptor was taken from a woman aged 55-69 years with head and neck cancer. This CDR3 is CASSLAREWYEQYF. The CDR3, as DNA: TGTGCCAGCAGTTTAGCTCGCGAATGGTACGAGCAGTACTTC.